A single sample gave rise to the 7 T cell receptor beta chains below, sequenced in a study of cytomegalovirus exposure and HLA in healthy donors. Amplification used 60 Vbeta primers and 13 Jbeta primers. Sequenced by immunoSEQ multiplex PCR; TCRdb stores in-frame clones only, minus some. The sample carries under 200,000 clones, around 83% recorded once. Specimen: PBMCs. The source is a man aged 40-55 years in good health and CMV-seropositive.

This chain uses TRBV7-8 with TRBJ1-4; tentatively, D is TRBD1 (5 bases). Trimming cost V 0 bases and J 4 bases, with 9 bases left between them. Germline CDR1 reads SGHVS; CDR2 reads FQNEAQ. CDR3 size: 15 residues. The CDR3: CASSLASGLNEKLFF. The DNA for the CDR3 is TGTGCCAGCAGCTTAGCGTCAGGGCTTAATGAAAAACTGTTTTTT. The variable domain in full, completed from reference TRBV7-8 and TRBJ1-4, reads GAGVSQSPRYKVAKRGQDVALRCDPISGHVSLFWYQQALGQGPEFLTYFQNEAQLDKSGLPSDRFFAERPEGSVSTLKIQRTQQEDSAVYLCASSLASGLNEKLFFGSGTQLSVL.

The chain's CDR3 is CSVLSGTSGSNTGELFF. CDR3 DNA sequence: TGCAGCGTCCTATCCGGGACTAGCGGGTCGAACACCGGGGAGCTGTTTTTT. The J gene is TRBJ2-2, the V gene TRBV29-1, with 12 positions matching TRBD2. CDR1 and CDR2 from the germline V gene are SQVTM and ANQGSEA. V lost 6 bases and J lost 0; bases outside the gene matches: 8. This CDR3 contains 17 residues.

CDR3 sequence reads: CATSGGGGGELFF. The CDR3 DNA is TGTGCAACATCGGGGGGAGGAGGCGGGGAGCTGTTTTTT. The genes are TRBV7-7 and TRBJ2-2; 7 nucleotides align to TRBD2. Germline loops: CDR1 SSHAT, CDR2 FNYEAQ (reference sequence). There are 13 residues in the CDR3. The whole variable domain, remainder taken from reference TRBV7-7 and TRBJ2-2, is GAGVSQSPRYKVTKRGQDVTLRCDPISSHATLYWYQQALGQGPEFLTYFNYEAQPDKSGLPSDRFSAERPEGSISTLTIQRTEQRDSAMYRCATSGGGGGELFFGEGSRLTVL.

The genes are TRBV2 and TRBJ1-1, with 9 bases lining up with TRBD1. There are 14 residues in the CDR3. In germline, CDR1 is SNHLY, CDR2 FYNNEI. V lost 6 bases and J lost 6; bases outside the gene matches: 8. The CDR3 region is CASSLGTGRAEAFF. CDR3 DNA: TGTGCCAGCAGCCTAGGGACAGGGAGGGCTGAAGCTTTCTTT.

The chain is built from TRBV5-6 and TRBJ2-7, with TRBD1 matching 9 bases. Germline lookup yields CDR1 SGHDT and CDR2 YYEEEE. Unmatched junction bases numbered 5, after V lost 4 bases and J lost 6 bases. The CDR3 has 13 amino acids. The CDR3 sequence is CASSIGTGSEQYF. DNA of the CDR3: TGTGCCAGCAGCATCGGGACAGGGAGCGAGCAGTACTTC.

The rearrangement joins TRBV27 to TRBJ2-7; 12 positions agree with TRBD2. Germline V gene sequence: CDR1 MNHEY, CDR2 SMNVEV (reference sequence). The CDR3 extends over 16 amino acids. V was clipped by 3 bases and J by 2 bases; unmatched bases: 5. CDR3 DNA sequence: TGTGCCAGCAGTTTCTTACTAGCGGGAGGTGCCTACGAGCAGTACTTC. Residues: CASSFLLAGGAYEQYF.

V gene TRBV30 combines with J gene TRBJ2-2, with 9 bases fitting TRBD2. The CDR3 runs 15 residues. The ends lost 2 bases at V and 6 bases at J; junction bases unmatched: 7. The germline CDR1 and CDR2 sequences are GTSNPN and SVGIG (reference sequence). The CDR3 nucleotides are TGTGCCTGGAGTCGTGGCGGGAGGGCTCCCGGGGAGCTGTTTTTT. Its protein product is CAWSRGGRAPGELFF. The full variable domain, its missing parts supplied by reference TRBV30 and TRBJ2-2, is SQTIHQWPATLVQPVGSPLSLECTVEGTSNPNLYWYRQAAGRGLQLLFYSVGIGQISSEVPQNLSASRPQDRQFILSSKKLLLSDSGFYLCAWSRGGRAPGELFFGEGSRLTVL.